This T cell receptor beta chain was documented in a study of somatic mutations in cytotoxic T cells in rheumatoid arthritis. Study as a whole: Some V beta antibody-stained T-cell populations were flow-sorted at nearly 100% purity, including V beta1+ cells sequenced for TCRB.

General study points: TRBV07 showed slight underrepresentation in rheumatoid arthritis patients, unadjusted for multiple comparisons.

Repertoires were generated with immunoSEQ multiplex PCR, while TCRdb's copy carries only in-frame clones and drops some. The sample lists some 16,000 clones, roughly four fifths occurring once. J was trimmed by 7 bases and V by 0 bases; bases with no gene match: 13. Germline CDR1 reads MGHRA; CDR2 reads YSYEKL. This CDR3 comprises 17 residues. This clone is classed as large. Its antigen is unknown. The TCR originated in a woman in her 50s with rheumatoid arthritis. The chain links TRBV4-1 to TRBJ2-7, with 9 bases identical to TRBD2. Sample: CD8+ T cells sorted from blood. The CDR3 DNA follows: TGCGCCAGCAGCCAAGAGAGTCTGGGCGGGGGGGCAGGGGAGCAGTACTTC. Protein: CASSQESLGGGAGEQYF.